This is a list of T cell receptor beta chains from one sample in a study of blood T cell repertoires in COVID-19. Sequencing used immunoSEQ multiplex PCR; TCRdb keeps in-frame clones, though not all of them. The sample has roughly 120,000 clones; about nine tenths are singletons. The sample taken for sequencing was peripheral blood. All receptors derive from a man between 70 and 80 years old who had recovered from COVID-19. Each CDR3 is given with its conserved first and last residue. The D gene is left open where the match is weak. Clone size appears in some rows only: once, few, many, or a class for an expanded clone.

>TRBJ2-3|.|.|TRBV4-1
TGCGCCAGCCGACTTAAACATACGCAGTATTTT
CASRLKHTQYF
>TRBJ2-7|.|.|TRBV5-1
TGCGCCAGCAGCTTCCAGGACGGGGGTGGCGAGCAGTACTTC
CASSFQDGGGEQYF
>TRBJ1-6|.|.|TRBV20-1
TGCAGTGCTAGAGTCAGGGAAGTACCCCACTTT
CSARVREVPHF
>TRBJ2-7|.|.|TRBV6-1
TGTGCCAGCAGTGAAGGTGGGGCAGCCCACGAGCAGTACTTC
CASSEGGAAHEQYF
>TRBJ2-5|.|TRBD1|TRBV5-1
TGCGCCAGCAGCACACGACAGGGGGCGCCAGAGACCCAGTACTTC
CASSTRQGAPETQYF
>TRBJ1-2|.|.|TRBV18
TGTGCCAGCTCTCCAGGGACTACTTCTAACTATGGCTACACCTTC
CASSPGTTSNYGYTF
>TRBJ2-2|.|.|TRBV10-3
TGTGCCATCAGTGAGCCCTCGGCGGGGGCCACCGGGGAGCTGTTTTTT
CAISEPSAGATGELFF
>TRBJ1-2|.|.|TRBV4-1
TGCGCCAGCAGCCAAGATAGGGGCAGCTCTAACTATGGCTACACCTTC
CASSQDRGSSNYGYTF
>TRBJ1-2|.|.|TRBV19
TGTGCCAGTAGTGCTCGACAGGCACATGGCTACACCTTC
CASSARQAHGYTF
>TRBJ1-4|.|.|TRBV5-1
TGCGCCAGCAGCCGATCGCGGCCCGCAACTAATGAAAAACTGTTTTTT
CASSRSRPATNEKLFF
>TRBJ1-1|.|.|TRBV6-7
TGTGCCAGCAGTAACGGACGAGGGACTGAAGCTTTCTTT
CASSNGRGTEAFF
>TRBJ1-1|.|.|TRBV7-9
TGTGCCAGCAGCAAAAGCGGGGGTACTGAAGCTTTCTTT
CASSKSGGTEAFF
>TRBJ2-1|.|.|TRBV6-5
TGTGCCAGCAGTTACCTCCAGGTCTTAAAGGATGAGCAGTTCTTC
CASSYLQVLKDEQFF
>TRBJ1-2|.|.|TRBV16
TGTGCCAGCAGCCAACCCGAATGGGGGGTCTATGGCTACACCTTC
CASSQPEWGVYGYTF
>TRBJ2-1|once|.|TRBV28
TGTGCCAGCGCCCAACGGCCGGGGGTATCCTACAATGAGCAGTTCTTC
CASAQRPGVSYNEQFF
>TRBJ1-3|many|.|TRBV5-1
TGCGCCAGCAGCTTGGCCCTATCTGGAAACACCATATATTTT
CASSLALSGNTIYF
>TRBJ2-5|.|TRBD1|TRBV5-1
TGCGCCAGCAGCTTGGTGGGGGACAGACAAGAGACCCAGTACTTC
CASSLVGDRQETQYF
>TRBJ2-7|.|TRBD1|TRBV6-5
TGTGCCAGCAGCGGGACAGGGCCACGGTCCTACGAGCAGTACTTC
CASSGTGPRSYEQYF
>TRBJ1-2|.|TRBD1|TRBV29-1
TGCAGCGTAACCGGGACAGGTAGTAGCACCTTC
CSVTGTGSSTF
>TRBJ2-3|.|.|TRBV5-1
TGCGCCAGCAGCCTGGGGCTAGCGTCACCAGATACGCAGTATTTT
CASSLGLASPDTQYF
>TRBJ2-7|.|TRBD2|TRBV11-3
TGTGCCAGCAGCTTGGGGGGAGGGGACGAGCAGTACTTC
CASSLGGGDEQYF
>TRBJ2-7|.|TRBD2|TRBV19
TGTGCCAGTAGTATAGCACTAGCGGGGGGCTACGAGCAGTACTTC
CASSIALAGGYEQYF
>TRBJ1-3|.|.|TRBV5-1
TGCGCCAGCAGCTTGCGTCCCAGAGCGCAGGGAAACACCATATATTTT
CASSLRPRAQGNTIYF
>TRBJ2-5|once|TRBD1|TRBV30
TGTGCCTGGAGTACGGGACAGGGGACCCAAGAGACCCAGTACTTC
CAWSTGQGTQETQYF
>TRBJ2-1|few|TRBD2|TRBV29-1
TGCAGCGTTGACGGGGGGGCGGGTTACAATGAGCAGTTCTTC
CSVDGGAGYNEQFF
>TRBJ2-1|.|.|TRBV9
TGTGCCAGCAGCGTAGAGGGAGGGGGCAATGAGCAGTTCTTC
CASSVEGGGNEQFF
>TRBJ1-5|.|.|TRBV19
TGTGCCAGCTGGGGGGAGCGTCTAGACAATCAGCCCCAGCATTTT
CASWGERLDNQPQHF
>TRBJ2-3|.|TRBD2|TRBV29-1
TGCAGCGTTGAGGAGCGGGAGGTCACAGATACGCAGTATTTT
CSVEEREVTDTQYF
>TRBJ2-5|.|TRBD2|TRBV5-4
TGTGCCAGCAGCCCACTTCTCCGGACTAGCGGGGTTGAGACCCAGTACTTC
CASSPLLRTSGVETQYF
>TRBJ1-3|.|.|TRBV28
TGTGCCAGCAGCCCCCGGAGGAGCTCTGGAAACACCATATATTTT
CASSPRRSSGNTIYF
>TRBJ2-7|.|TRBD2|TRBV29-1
TGCAGCGTTGAGCGGGCGGGGGGGAGCAACGAGCAGTACTTC
CSVERAGGSNEQYF
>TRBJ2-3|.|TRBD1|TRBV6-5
TGTGCCAGCAATAACCCGGGACAGGGGACAGATACGCAGTATTTT
CASNNPGQGTDTQYF
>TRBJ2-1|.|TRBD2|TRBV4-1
TGCGCCAGCAGCCAAGGAACGAGCGGGGGGTTCTACAATGAGCAGTTCTTC
CASSQGTSGGFYNEQFF
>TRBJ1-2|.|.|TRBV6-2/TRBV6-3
TGTGCCAGCAGTTCCACCAGGGGCAGAACTAACTATGGCTACACCTTC
CASSSTRGRTNYGYTF
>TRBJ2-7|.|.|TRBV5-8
TGTGCCAGCAGCTTTTGGCGGAGCCAGTACGAGCAGTACTTC
CASSFWRSQYEQYF
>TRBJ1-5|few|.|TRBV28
TGTGCCAGCAGGGCAGGGCATCAGCCCCAGCATTTT
CASRAGHQPQHF
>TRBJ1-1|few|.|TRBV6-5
TGTGCCAGCAACGGACAGAGGAACACTGAAGCTTTCTTT
CASNGQRNTEAFF
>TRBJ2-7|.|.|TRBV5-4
TGTGCCAGCAGCTTGAATAACGAGCAGTACTTC
CASSLNNEQYF
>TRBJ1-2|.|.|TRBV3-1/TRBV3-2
TGTGCCAGCAGCCAGGGGGGTTGGGGGAATGGCTACACCTTC
CASSQGGWGNGYTF
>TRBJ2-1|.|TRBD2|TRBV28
TGTGCCAGCAGTTTCAGGAGCGGGGTCTACAATGAGCAGTTCTTC
CASSFRSGVYNEQFF
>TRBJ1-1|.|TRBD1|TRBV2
TGTGCCAGCAGTAGGGACAGGGGAAGAACTGAAGCTTTCTTT
CASSRDRGRTEAFF
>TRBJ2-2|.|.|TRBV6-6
TGTGCCAGCAGTTACTCACAGGGAGACACCGGGGAGCTGTTTTTT
CASSYSQGDTGELFF
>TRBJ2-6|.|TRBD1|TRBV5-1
TGCGCCAGCAGCTCCACAGGGGGCGCAGCAACCGGGGCCAACGTCCTGACTTTC
CASSSTGGAATGANVLTF
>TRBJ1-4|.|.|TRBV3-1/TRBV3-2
TGTGCCACCTCGGTAGGGGTAAACCCTGAAAAACTGTTTTTT
CATSVGVNPEKLFF
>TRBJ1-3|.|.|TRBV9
TGTGCCAGCAGCGTGCTAGATGGAAACACCATATATTTT
CASSVLDGNTIYF
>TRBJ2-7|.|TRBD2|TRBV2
TGTGCCAGCCTAGGGAGCGGGGGTTCCTACGAGCAGTACTTC
CASLGSGGSYEQYF
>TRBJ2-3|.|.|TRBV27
TGTGCCAGCTCCTTTAGGAGGGTCACAGATACGCAGTATTTT
CASSFRRVTDTQYF
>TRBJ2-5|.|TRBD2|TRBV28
TGTGCCAGCAGGTCTCGACTAGCGGGGGGGCGAGAGACCCAGTACTTC
CASRSRLAGGRETQYF
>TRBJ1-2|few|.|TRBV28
TGTGCCACCGAGACAGCGCTTAACTATGGCTACACCTTC
CATETALNYGYTF
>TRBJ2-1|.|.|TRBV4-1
TGCGCCAGCAGCAGAGCCCAGGCCTCCTACAATGAGCAGTTCTTC
CASSRAQASYNEQFF
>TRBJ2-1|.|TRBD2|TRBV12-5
TGTGCTAGTGGTTTGGATGCCGGGAGGGAGCAGTTCTTC
CASGLDAGREQFF
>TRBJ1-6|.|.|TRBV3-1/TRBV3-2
TGTGCCAGCAGCCGCCGACAGGTGATGAATTCACCCCTCCACTTT
CASSRRQVMNSPLHF
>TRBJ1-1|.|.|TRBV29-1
TGCAGCGCCTCCGCGGGGCCACAGGATGGCGGAGCTTTCTTT
CSASAGPQDGGAFF
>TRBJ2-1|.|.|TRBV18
TGTGCCAGCTCACCACGGAGAGTGTTGAATGAGCAGTTCTTC
CASSPRRVLNEQFF
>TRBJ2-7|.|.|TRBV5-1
TGCGCCAGCAGCTCCGGACAGTCCTACGAGCAGTACTTC
CASSSGQSYEQYF
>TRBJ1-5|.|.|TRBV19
TGTGCCAGTAGCCTCGAAGTGGGCCGGTATAGCAATCAGCCCCAGCATTTT
CASSLEVGRYSNQPQHF
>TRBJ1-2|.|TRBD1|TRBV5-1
TGCGCCAGCAGCTTGGAGGCAGGGGGCGCGTTTGGCTACACCTTC
CASSLEAGGAFGYTF
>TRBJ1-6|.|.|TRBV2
TGTGCCAGCAGTGAGTTAGAAAATTCACCCCTCCACTTT
CASSELENSPLHF
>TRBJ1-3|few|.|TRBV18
TGTGCCAGCTCACCGGCCCAGGGAGGCTACTCTGGAAACACCATATATTTT
CASSPAQGGYSGNTIYF
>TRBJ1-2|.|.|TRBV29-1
TGCAGCGTTGACGAGGGTAACTATGGCTACACCTTC
CSVDEGNYGYTF